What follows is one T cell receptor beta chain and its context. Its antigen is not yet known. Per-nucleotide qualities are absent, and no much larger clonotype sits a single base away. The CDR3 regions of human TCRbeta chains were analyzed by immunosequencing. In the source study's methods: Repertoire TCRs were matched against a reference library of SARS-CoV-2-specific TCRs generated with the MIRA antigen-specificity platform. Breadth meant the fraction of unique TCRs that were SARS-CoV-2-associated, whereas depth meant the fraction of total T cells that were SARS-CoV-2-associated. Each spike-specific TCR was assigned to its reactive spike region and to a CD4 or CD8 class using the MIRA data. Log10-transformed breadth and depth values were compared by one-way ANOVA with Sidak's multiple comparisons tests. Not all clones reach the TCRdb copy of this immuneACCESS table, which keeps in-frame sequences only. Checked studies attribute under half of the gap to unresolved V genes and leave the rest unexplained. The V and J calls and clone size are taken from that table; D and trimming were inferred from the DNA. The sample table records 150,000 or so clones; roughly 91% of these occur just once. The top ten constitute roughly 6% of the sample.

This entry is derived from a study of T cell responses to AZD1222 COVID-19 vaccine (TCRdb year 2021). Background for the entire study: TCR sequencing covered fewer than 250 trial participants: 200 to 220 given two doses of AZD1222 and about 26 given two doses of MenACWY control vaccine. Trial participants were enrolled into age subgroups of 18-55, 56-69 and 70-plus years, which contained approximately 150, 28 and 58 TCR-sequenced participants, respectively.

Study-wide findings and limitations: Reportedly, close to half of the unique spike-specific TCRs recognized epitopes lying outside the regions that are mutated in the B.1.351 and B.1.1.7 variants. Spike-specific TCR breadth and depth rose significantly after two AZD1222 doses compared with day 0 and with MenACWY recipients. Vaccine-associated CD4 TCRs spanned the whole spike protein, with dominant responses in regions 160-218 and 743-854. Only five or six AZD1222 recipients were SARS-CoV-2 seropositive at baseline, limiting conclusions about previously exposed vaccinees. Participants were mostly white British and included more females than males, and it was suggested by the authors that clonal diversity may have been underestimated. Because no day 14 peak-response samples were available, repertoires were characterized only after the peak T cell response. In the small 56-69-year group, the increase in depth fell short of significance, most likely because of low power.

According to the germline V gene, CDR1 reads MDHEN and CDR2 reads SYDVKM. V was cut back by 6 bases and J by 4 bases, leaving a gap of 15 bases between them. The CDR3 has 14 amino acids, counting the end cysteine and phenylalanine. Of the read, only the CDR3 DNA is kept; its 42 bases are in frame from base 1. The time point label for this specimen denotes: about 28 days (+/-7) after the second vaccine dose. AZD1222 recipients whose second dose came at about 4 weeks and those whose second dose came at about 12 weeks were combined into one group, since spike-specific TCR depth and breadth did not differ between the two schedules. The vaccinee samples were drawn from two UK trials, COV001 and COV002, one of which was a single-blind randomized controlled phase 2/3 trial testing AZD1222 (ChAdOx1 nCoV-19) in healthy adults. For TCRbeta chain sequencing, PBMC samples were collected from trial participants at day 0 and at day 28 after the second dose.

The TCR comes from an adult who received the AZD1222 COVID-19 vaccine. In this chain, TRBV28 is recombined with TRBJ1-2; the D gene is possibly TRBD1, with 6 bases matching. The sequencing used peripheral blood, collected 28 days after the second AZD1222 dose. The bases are TGTGCCAGCAGCAGGAAGGGACAAGTCTATGGCTACACCTTC. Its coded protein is CASSRKGQVYGYTF.